Listed below are T cell receptor beta chains from one sample, sequenced in a study of blood T cell repertoires in COVID-19. Some clones are missing from TCRdb's copy, which holds only in-frame ones; the method was immunoSEQ multiplex PCR. The sample gives over 20,000 clones, roughly 91% of which show up once; approximately 17% is in the top ten. The sequencing input was peripheral blood. These receptors were taken from a man between 65 and 79 years old with active COVID-19. Both conserved end residues are part of each CDR3. D genes are given only for firm matches.

V gene: TRBV10-2; J gene: TRBJ2-5; CDR3 length: 18; D gene: -; CDR3 protein: CASSEFGVLAALQETQYF; CDR3 DNA: TGCGCCAGCAGTGAGTTCGGTGTCTTAGCGGCCCTCCAAGAGACCCAGTACTTC
V gene: TRBV18; J gene: TRBJ1-2; CDR3 length: 16; D gene: TRBD1; CDR3 protein: CASSPNTGEANYGYTF; CDR3 DNA: TGTGCCAGCTCACCAAACACAGGGGAAGCTAACTATGGCTACACCTTC
V gene: TRBV13; J gene: TRBJ1-2; CDR3 length: 15; D gene: -; CDR3 protein: CASSLLASPNYGYTF; CDR3 DNA: TGTGCCAGCAGCTTACTCGCTAGTCCTAACTATGGCTACACCTTC
V gene: TRBV19; J gene: TRBJ2-1; CDR3 length: 15; D gene: TRBD2; CDR3 protein: CASSIASGAYNEQFF; CDR3 DNA: TGTGCCAGTAGTATCGCTAGCGGGGCGTACAATGAGCAGTTCTTC
V gene: TRBV3-1/TRBV3-2; J gene: TRBJ1-1; CDR3 length: 17; D gene: -; CDR3 protein: CASSKVTGWAMNTEAFF; CDR3 DNA: TGTGCCAGCAGCAAGGTTACAGGGTGGGCTATGAACACTGAAGCTTTCTTT
V gene: TRBV4-1; J gene: TRBJ2-3; CDR3 length: 13; D gene: -; CDR3 protein: CASSPWRTDTQYF; CDR3 DNA: TGCGCCAGCAGCCCTTGGAGGACAGATACGCAGTATTTT
V gene: TRBV10-3; J gene: TRBJ2-1; CDR3 length: 12; D gene: -; CDR3 protein: CAISESSNEQFF; CDR3 DNA: TGTGCCATCAGTGAGTCGAGCAATGAGCAGTTCTTC
V gene: TRBV27; J gene: TRBJ1-5; CDR3 length: 16; D gene: TRBD1; CDR3 protein: CASSTYRGESNQPQHF; CDR3 DNA: TGTGCCAGCAGTACCTACAGGGGGGAGAGCAATCAGCCCCAGCATTTT
V gene: TRBV3-1/TRBV3-2; J gene: TRBJ2-7; CDR3 length: 15; D gene: TRBD2; CDR3 protein: CASSQEGLASYEQYF; CDR3 DNA: TGTGCCAGCAGCCAAGAGGGACTAGCGTCCTACGAGCAGTACTTC
V gene: TRBV5-4; J gene: TRBJ2-7; CDR3 length: 14; D gene: -; CDR3 protein: CASSLSWGASEQYF; CDR3 DNA: TGTGCCAGCAGCTTGTCGTGGGGCGCTTCCGAGCAGTACTTC
V gene: TRBV2; J gene: TRBJ2-3; CDR3 length: 16; D gene: TRBD2; CDR3 protein: CASFGTSGGARYTQYF; CDR3 DNA: TGTGCCAGCTTCGGGACTAGCGGGGGGGCCCGTTATACGCAGTATTTT
V gene: TRBV3-1/TRBV3-2; J gene: TRBJ2-1; CDR3 length: 15; D gene: TRBD2; CDR3 protein: CASRPIAGEWNEQFF; CDR3 DNA: TGTGCCAGCAGACCTATAGCGGGAGAGTGGAATGAGCAGTTCTTC
V gene: TRBV12-3/TRBV12-4; J gene: TRBJ2-7; CDR3 length: 13; D gene: TRBD2; CDR3 protein: CASSLGLGSEQYF; CDR3 DNA: TGTGCCAGCAGTCTGGGACTAGGATCTGAGCAGTACTTC
V gene: TRBV19; J gene: TRBJ1-1; CDR3 length: 14; D gene: -; CDR3 protein: CASSPLVENTEAFF; CDR3 DNA: TGTGCCAGTAGTCCCCTCGTAGAGAACACTGAAGCTTTCTTT
V gene: TRBV29-1; J gene: TRBJ2-3; CDR3 length: 16; D gene: -; CDR3 protein: CSSGPAGGRGTDTQYF; CDR3 DNA: TGCAGCTCCGGGCCGGCCGGGGGACGAGGCACAGATACGCAGTATTTT
V gene: TRBV7-2; J gene: TRBJ1-4; CDR3 length: 15; D gene: TRBD1; CDR3 protein: CASSLGGTGYEKLFF; CDR3 DNA: TGTGCCAGCAGCTTAGGCGGGACAGGGTATGAAAAACTGTTTTTT
V gene: TRBV30; J gene: TRBJ1-5; CDR3 length: 13; D gene: TRBD1; CDR3 protein: CAWGTGWGQPQHF; CDR3 DNA: TGTGCCTGGGGGACAGGGTGGGGGCAGCCCCAGCATTTT
V gene: TRBV4-2; J gene: TRBJ1-2; CDR3 length: 14; D gene: TRBD1; CDR3 protein: CASSPDRGNYGYTF; CDR3 DNA: TGTGCCAGCAGCCCCGACAGGGGAAACTATGGCTACACCTTC